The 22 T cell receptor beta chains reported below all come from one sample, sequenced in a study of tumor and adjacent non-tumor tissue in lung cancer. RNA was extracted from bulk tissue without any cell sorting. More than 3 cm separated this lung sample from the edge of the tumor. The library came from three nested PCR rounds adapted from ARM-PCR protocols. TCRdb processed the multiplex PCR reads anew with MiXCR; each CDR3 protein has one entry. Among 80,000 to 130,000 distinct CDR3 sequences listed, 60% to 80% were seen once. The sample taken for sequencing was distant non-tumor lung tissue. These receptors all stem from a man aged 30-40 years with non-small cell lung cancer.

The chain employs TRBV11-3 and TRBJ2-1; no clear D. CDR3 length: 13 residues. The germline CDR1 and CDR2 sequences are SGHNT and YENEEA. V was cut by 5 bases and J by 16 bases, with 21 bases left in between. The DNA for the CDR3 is TGTGCCAGCAGCCCCACACCTGGCACTGACCACTTCTTC. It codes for CASSPTPGTDHFF.

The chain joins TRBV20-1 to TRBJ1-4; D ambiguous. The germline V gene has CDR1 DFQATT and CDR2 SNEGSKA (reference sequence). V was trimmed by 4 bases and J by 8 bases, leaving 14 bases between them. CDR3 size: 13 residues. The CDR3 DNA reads TGCAGTGCTAATTTTGACATGGCCGAAAAACTGTTTTTT. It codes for CSANFDMAEKLFF.

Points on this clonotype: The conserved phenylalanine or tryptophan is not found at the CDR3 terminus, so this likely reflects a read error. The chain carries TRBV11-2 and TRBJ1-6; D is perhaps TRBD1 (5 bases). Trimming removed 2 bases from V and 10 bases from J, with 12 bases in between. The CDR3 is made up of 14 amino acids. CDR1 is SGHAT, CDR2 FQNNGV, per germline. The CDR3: CASSLSWGESPLHS. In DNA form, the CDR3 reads TGTGCCAGCAGCTTAAGCTGGGGCGAGTCACCCCTCCACTCT.

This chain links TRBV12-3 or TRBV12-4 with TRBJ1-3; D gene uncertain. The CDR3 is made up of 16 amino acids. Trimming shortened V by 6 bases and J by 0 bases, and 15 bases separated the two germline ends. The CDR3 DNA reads TGTGCCAGCAGCATAGGGAACCGTATCTCTGGAAACACCATATATTTT. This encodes CASSIGNRISGNTIYF.

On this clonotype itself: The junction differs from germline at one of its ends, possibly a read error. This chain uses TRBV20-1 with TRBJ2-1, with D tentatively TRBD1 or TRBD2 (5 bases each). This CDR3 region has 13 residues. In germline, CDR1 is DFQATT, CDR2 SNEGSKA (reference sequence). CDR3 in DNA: TGCAGTGGGATTCGGACGAGGGGCAATGATCAGTTCTTC. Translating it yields CSGIRTRGNDQFF.

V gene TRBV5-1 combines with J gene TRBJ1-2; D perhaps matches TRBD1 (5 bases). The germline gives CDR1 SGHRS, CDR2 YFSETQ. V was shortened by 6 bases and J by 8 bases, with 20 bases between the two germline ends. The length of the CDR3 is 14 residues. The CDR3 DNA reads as TGCGCCAGCAACCGGGGGGACTCCGAGGGCGGCTACACCTTC. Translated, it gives CASNRGDSEGGYTF.

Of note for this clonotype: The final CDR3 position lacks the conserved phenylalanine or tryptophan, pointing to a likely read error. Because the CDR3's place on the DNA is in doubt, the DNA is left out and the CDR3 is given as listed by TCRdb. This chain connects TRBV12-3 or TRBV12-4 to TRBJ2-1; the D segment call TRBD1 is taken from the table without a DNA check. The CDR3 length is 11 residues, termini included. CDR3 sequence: CASSRGLGQFS.

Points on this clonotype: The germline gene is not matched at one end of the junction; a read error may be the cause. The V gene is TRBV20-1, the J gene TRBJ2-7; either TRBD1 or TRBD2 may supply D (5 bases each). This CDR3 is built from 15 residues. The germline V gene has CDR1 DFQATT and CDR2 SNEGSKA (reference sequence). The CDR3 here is CSVRGGPGTTYEQYF. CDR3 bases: TGCAGTGTTAGAGGTGGGCCAGGGACCACATACGAGCAGTACTTC.

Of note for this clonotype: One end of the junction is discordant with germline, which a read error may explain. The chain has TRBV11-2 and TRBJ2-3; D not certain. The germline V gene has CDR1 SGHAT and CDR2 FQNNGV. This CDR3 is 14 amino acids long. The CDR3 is CVSSLDLNPDTQYF. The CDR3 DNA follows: TGTGTCAGCAGCCTGGATCTTAACCCCGATACGCAATATTTT.

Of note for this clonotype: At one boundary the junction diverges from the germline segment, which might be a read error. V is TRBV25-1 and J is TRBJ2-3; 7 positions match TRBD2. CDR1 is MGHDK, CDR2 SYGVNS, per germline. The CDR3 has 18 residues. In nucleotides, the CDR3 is TGTGCAAGCAGTGAAGGCAAGCGGGATTTTACTAGCACAGATACGCAGTATTTT. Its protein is CASSEGKRDFTSTDTQYF.

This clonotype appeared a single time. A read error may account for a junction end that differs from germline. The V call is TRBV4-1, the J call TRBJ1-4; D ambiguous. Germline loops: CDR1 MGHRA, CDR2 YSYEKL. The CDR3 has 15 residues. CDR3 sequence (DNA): TGTGCCTGCGGCGTCGGGAGGCCACCAAATGAAAAACTGTTTTTT. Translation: CACGVGRPPNEKLFF.

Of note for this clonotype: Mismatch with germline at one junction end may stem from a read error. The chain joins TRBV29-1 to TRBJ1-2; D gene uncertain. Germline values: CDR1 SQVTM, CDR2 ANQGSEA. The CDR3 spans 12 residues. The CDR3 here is CSVGLEDAGYTF. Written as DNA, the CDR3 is TGCAGCGTTGGTTTAGAGGATGCTGGCTATACCTTC.

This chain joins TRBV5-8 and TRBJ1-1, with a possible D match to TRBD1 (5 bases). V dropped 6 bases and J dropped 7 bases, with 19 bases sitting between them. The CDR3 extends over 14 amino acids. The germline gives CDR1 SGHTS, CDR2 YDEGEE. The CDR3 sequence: CASNLGEGSLEAFF. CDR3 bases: TGTGCCAGCAACTTAGGTGAGGGGTCGCTTGAAGCTTTCTTT.

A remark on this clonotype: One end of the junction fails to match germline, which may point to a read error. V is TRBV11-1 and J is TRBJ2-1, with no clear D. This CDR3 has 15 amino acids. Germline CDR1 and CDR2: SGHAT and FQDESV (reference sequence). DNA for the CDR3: TGTACCAGCAGCTTCCCTGGTTCCGGATACAATGAGCAGTTCTTC. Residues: CTSSFPGSGYNEQFF.

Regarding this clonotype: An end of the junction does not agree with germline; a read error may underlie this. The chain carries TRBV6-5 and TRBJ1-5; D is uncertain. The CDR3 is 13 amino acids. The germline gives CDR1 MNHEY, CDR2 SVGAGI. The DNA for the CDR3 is TGTGCCAACAGTTACTCGCTGACTCAGCCCCAGCATTTT. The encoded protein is CANSYSLTQPQHF.

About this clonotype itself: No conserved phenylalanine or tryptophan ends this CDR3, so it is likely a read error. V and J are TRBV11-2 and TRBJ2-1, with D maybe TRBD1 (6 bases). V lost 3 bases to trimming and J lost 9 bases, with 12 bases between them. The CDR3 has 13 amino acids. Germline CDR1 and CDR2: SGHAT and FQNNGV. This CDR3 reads CASSLVQGGEQFL. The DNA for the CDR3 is TGTGCCAGCAGCTTGGTACAGGGCGGTGAGCAGTTCTTA.

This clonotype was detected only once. CDR3 nucleotides: TGTGCCAGCAGCTTAGGGAATATGTATGAGCAGTACTTC. Translating it yields CASSLGNMYEQYF. This chain joins TRBV7-2 and TRBJ2-7; D gene uncertain. The germline CDR1 and CDR2 sequences are SGHTA and FQGNSA. The CDR3 contains 13 residues. Trimming left V 1 base short and J 7 bases short, with 11 bases between.

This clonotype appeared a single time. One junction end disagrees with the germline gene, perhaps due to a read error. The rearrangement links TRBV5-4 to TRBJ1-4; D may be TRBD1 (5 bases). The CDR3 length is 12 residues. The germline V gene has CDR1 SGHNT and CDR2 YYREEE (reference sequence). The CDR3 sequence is CASSLRGEKLFF. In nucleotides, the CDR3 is TGTGCCAGCAGCTTGAGGGGCGAAAAATTGTTTTTT. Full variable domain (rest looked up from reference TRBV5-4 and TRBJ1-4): ETGVTQSPTHLIKTRGQQVTLRCSSQSGHNTVSWYQQALGQGPQFIFQYYREEENGRGNFPPRFSGLQFPNYSSELNVNALELDDSALYLCASSLRGEKLFFGSGTQLSVL.

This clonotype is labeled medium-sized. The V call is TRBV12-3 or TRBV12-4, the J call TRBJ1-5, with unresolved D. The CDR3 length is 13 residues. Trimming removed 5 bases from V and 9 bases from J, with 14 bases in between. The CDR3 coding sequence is TGTGCCAGCAGTATTCCTCCCAGCCCGCCCCAGCATTTT. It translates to CASSIPPSPPQHF.

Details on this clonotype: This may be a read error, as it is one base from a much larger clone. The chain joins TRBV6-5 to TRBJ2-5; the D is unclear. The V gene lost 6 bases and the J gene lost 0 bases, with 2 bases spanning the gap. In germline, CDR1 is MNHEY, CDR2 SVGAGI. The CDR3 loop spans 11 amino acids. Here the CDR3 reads CASSDQETQYF. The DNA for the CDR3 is TGTGCCAGCAGCGACCAAGAGACCCAGTACTTC.

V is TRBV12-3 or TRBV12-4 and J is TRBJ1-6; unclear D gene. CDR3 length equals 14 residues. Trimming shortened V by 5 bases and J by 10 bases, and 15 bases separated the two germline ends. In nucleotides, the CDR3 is TGTGCCAGCAGTCCACGGACCACAGTCTCACCCCTCCACTTT. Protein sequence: CASSPRTTVSPLHF.

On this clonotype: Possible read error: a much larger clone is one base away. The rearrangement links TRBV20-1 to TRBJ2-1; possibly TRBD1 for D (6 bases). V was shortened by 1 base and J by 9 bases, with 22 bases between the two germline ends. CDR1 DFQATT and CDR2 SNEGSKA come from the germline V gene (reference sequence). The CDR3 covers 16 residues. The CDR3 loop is CSARGPEQGLGSEQFF. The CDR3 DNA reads TGCAGTGCTAGAGGCCCGGAGCAGGGGCTGGGGAGTGAGCAGTTCTTC.